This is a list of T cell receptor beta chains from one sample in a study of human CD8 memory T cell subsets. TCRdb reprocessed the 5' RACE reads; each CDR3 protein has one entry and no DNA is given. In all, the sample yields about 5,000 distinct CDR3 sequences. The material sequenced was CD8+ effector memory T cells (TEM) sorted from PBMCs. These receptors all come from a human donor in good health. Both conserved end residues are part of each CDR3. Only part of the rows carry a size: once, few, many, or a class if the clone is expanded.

CDR3: CASSEGTNEAFF; V: TRBV9; size: NA; J: TRBJ1-1
CDR3: CASSLGQGIHEQYF; V: TRBV7-8; size: NA; J: TRBJ2-7
CDR3: CATSIGDTDTQYF; V: TRBV24-1; size: medium-sized; J: TRBJ2-3
CDR3: CASSYGTVQETQYF; V: TRBV6-5; size: NA; J: TRBJ2-5
CDR3: CASSGGGQETQYF; V: TRBV4-1; size: medium-sized; J: TRBJ2-5
CDR3: CASRDGQGAYYEQYF; V: TRBV6-2/TRBV6-3; size: medium-sized; J: TRBJ2-7
CDR3: CASSPRRGGNQPQHF; V: TRBV23-1; size: medium-sized; J: TRBJ1-5
CDR3: CASRKLANSGEQYF; V: TRBV9; size: NA; J: TRBJ2-7
CDR3: CASSPSGQESGGPYNEQFF; V: TRBV18; size: NA; J: TRBJ2-1
CDR3: CASSSFVGYEQFF; V: TRBV7-3; size: NA; J: TRBJ2-1
CDR3: CASSVVSGSPETQYF; V: TRBV9; size: medium-sized; J: TRBJ2-5
CDR3: CATSDFRDNEQFF; V: TRBV24-1; size: NA; J: TRBJ2-1
CDR3: CASSQESINNEQFF; V: TRBV11-3; size: large; J: TRBJ2-1
CDR3: CASSQARDTGELFF; V: TRBV4-2; size: NA; J: TRBJ2-2
CDR3: CASSGRNSGNTIYF; V: TRBV28; size: NA; J: TRBJ1-3
CDR3: CSASSPGGGEQYF; V: TRBV20-1; size: medium-sized; J: TRBJ2-7
CDR3: CASSQAEGDLNTEAFF; V: TRBV4-3; size: NA; J: TRBJ1-1
CDR3: CATSDPGRTPEQYF; V: TRBV24-1; size: NA; J: TRBJ2-7
CDR3: CASSDDWDRGTNEQFF; V: TRBV6-4; size: medium-sized; J: TRBJ2-1
CDR3: CASSPDWTSGGPYQETQYF; V: TRBV27; size: medium-sized; J: TRBJ2-5
CDR3: CASTSREGTSYNEQFF; V: TRBV11-3; size: NA; J: TRBJ2-1
CDR3: CASTQGSGANVLTF; V: TRBV12-3/TRBV12-4; size: NA; J: TRBJ2-6
CDR3: CASSQESAGGADTQYF; V: TRBV4-2; size: NA; J: TRBJ2-3
CDR3: CACGGGGTEAFF; V: TRBV7-9; size: large; J: TRBJ1-1
CDR3: CASSLSGGATEAFF; V: TRBV5-4; size: NA; J: TRBJ1-1
CDR3: CASSHKHFEQFF; V: TRBV6-2/TRBV6-3; size: NA; J: TRBJ2-1
CDR3: CASSSVGQLVEQYF; V: TRBV7-6; size: NA; J: TRBJ2-7
CDR3: CASSLTSGETDTQYF; V: TRBV7-3; size: NA; J: TRBJ2-3
CDR3: CASSADRAGNTIYF; V: TRBV7-8; size: NA; J: TRBJ1-3
CDR3: CAWSRWSNQPQHF; V: TRBV30; size: NA; J: TRBJ1-5
CDR3: CASSLRTVWSPLHF; V: TRBV11-2; size: NA; J: TRBJ1-6
CDR3: CASSIPGTANEKLFF; V: TRBV11-3; size: NA; J: TRBJ1-4
CDR3: CSAQGLAGGRNTGELFF; V: TRBV29-1; size: NA; J: TRBJ2-2
CDR3: CSARKDGRLEKLFF; V: TRBV20-1; size: NA; J: TRBJ1-4
CDR3: CASSQEQGFAGELFF; V: TRBV4-1; size: NA; J: TRBJ2-2
CDR3: CSATTGLNPHEQYF; V: TRBV20-1; size: NA; J: TRBJ2-7
CDR3: CASSLGRATEAFF; V: TRBV28; size: large; J: TRBJ1-1
CDR3: CASSEAPGQGTSGTDTQYF; V: TRBV6-1; size: NA; J: TRBJ2-3
CDR3: CARRGGRMQETQYF; V: TRBV19; size: NA; J: TRBJ2-5
CDR3: CASRPQDAGELFF; V: TRBV6-4; size: NA; J: TRBJ2-2
CDR3: CASSQNKQTNIQYF; V: TRBV4-3; size: NA; J: TRBJ2-4
CDR3: CASSQRQATDTQYF; V: TRBV14; size: NA; J: TRBJ2-3